The sequence of this T cell receptor beta chain was determined in a study of T cell responses to AZD1222 COVID-19 vaccine (dated by TCRdb to the early 2020s). Background on the whole study: TCR sequencing was performed for over 230 trial participants, of whom approximately 200 were given two doses of AZD1222 and approximately 25 were given two doses of MenACWY control vaccine. Trial participants were enrolled by age into subgroups of 18-55, 56-69 and 70-plus years, and approximately 150, 30 and 60 TCR-sequenced participants, respectively, were included in these subgroups. General findings and caveats noted by the study authors: The vaccine-associated CD4 TCRs covered the entire spike protein, and the dominant responses fell in regions 160-218 and 743-854. Because no day 14 peak-response samples were available, the repertoires could be characterized only after the peak T cell response. Reportedly, close to half of the unique spike-specific TCRs recognized epitopes lying outside the regions that are mutated in the B.1.351 and B.1.1.7 variants. The 56-69-year group was small, and its depth increase did not reach significance, likely because of low power. After two AZD1222 doses, both the breadth and the depth of spike-specific TCRs were significantly higher than at day 0 and than in MenACWY recipients. Participants were mostly white British, with more females than males. The authors suggested clonal diversity may have been underestimated. Conclusions about previously exposed vaccinees are limited because only a handful of AZD1222 recipients were SARS-CoV-2 seropositive at baseline.

Cut back by 7 bases and 1 base, the V and J ends lie 14 bases apart. Spanning cysteine to phenylalanine, the CDR3 consists of 15 amino acids. Only the CDR3 DNA is retained, 45 bases long and in frame from the first base. For CDR1 and CDR2, the germline V gene (reference sequence) lists LNHDA and SQIVND. Notes on this clone: Its antigen is still unknown. Per-base qualities were not stored, and no clone one base away is much larger.

According to the study, the label for this sample's time point signals: about 28 days (+/-7) after the second vaccine dose. Because spike-specific TCR depth and breadth did not differ between the two schedules, AZD1222 recipients who got a second dose at roughly 4 weeks were pooled with those who got a second dose at roughly 12 weeks. Samples from vaccinated people were obtained from the UK trials COV001 and COV002, which included a single-blind randomized controlled phase 2/3 trial of AZD1222 (ChAdOx1 nCoV-19) in healthy adults. For TCRbeta chain sequencing, PBMC samples were collected from trial participants at day 0 and at day 28 after the second dose. The CDR3 regions of human TCRbeta chains were analyzed by immunosequencing. Regarding the original processing steps: Repertoire TCRs were checked for matches against a reference library of SARS-CoV-2-specific TCRs that had been generated using the MIRA antigen-specificity platform. Breadth was defined as the fraction of unique TCRs that were SARS-CoV-2-associated. Depth was defined as the fraction of total T cells that were SARS-CoV-2-associated. Using the MIRA data, every spike-specific TCR was mapped to the spike region that the TCR reacted to and assigned to either a CD4 or a CD8 class. Log10-transformed breadth and depth values were compared by one-way ANOVA with Sidak's multiple comparisons tests. The source is immuneACCESS, and TCRdb retained only in-frame sequences with V and J called. Part of the clones is not carried over; for the studies checked, unresolved V genes explain less than half of this, and the remainder is unexplained. V, J and clone size are those of that table, while D and trimming were read from the DNA. The sample table holds some 140,000 clones, of which 75% to 95% were seen once. Approximately 2.1% of the sample belongs to the ten largest clones.

The sequence is built from TRBV19 and TRBJ1-5; the D gene assignment is ambiguous. The material was peripheral blood, obtained 28 days after the second AZD1222 dose. This receptor was taken from an adult who received the AZD1222 COVID-19 vaccine. The CDR3 corresponds to CASTHPGGSNQPQHF. The sequenced DNA: TGTGCCAGTACTCACCCGGGAGGGAGCAATCAGCCCCAGCATTTT.